Below, 20 T cell receptor beta chains from the same sample are listed, as sequenced in a study of cytomegalovirus exposure and HLA in healthy donors. Primers included in the PCR were 60 Vbeta and 13 Jbeta primers. The data were produced by immunoSEQ multiplex PCR, yet TCRdb's version contains in-frame clones alone and is incomplete. The sample holds 150,000 to 200,000 clones, roughly 85% seen once. The sample taken for sequencing was PBMCs. The receptors stem from a boy between 2 and 10 years old in good health and CMV-seronegative.

The chain carries TRBV30 and TRBJ2-7; D is perhaps TRBD2 (5 bases). The CDR3 has 16 residues. From germline, CDR1 is GTSNPN and CDR2 SVGIG (reference sequence). The V and J ends lost 1 base and 4 bases respectively, with 20 bases between them. CDR3 bases: TGTGCCTGGAGTGGTAGCGACTCGCGAGTGGCATACGAGCAGTACTTC. Amino acid sequence: CAWSGSDSRVAYEQYF.

This chain connects TRBV19 to TRBJ1-5, with D uncertain. Trimming left V 0 bases short and J 4 bases short, with 10 bases between. Germline V gene lookup returns CDR1 LNHDA and CDR2 SQIVND (reference sequence). The CDR3 is 15 residues long. The CDR3 is CASSIDAPGNQPQHF. For the CDR3, the DNA is TGTGCCAGTAGTATAGATGCCCCGGGAAATCAGCCCCAGCATTTT.

The chain couples TRBV5-4 to TRBJ2-5, with a possible D match to TRBD2 (7 bases). V was shortened by 5 bases and J by 2 bases, with 19 bases between the two germline ends. The germline CDR1 and CDR2 sequences are SGHNT and YYREEE (reference sequence). This CDR3 has 16 residues. The CDR3 DNA is TGTGCCAGCAGTTTACAGGGACTGGGAGGGCAAGAGACCCAGTACTTC. It is translated as CASSLQGLGGQETQYF.

This rearrangement joins TRBV19 to TRBJ2-3, with D possibly being TRBD2 (5 bases). Per germline, CDR1 LNHDA and CDR2 SQIVND (reference sequence). Trimming removed 5 bases at V and 8 bases at J, with 11 bases between. The CDR3 sequence is 12 residues long. In nucleotides, the CDR3 is TGTGCCAGTAGTTCCCTCCGGGGTACGCAGTATTTT. Protein sequence: CASSSLRGTQYF.

CDR3 protein: CSVVRTGAIETQYF. The CDR3 region has the DNA TGCAGCGTTGTCCGGACAGGGGCGATAGAGACCCAGTACTTC. The chain is built from TRBV29-1 and TRBJ2-5; 9 nucleotides align to TRBD1. This CDR3 is 14 amino acids long. CDR1 SQVTM and CDR2 ANQGSEA come from the germline V gene. V was clipped by 4 bases and J by 4 bases; unmatched bases: 7.

This clone was counted between two and nine times. The CDR3 bases are TGCGCCAGCAGCCCTCCTCAGGGAATTCAAGAGACCCAGTACTTC. Its protein product is CASSPPQGIQETQYF. The gene calls are TRBV5-1 and TRBJ2-5; a weak D match, TRBD1 (5 bases). The CDR3 contains 15 residues. Trimming took off 4 bases at V and 2 bases at J, with 15 bases between the two ends. Germline V lookup: CDR1 SGHRS, CDR2 YFSETQ.

DNA for the CDR3: TGTGCCAGTAACAGGGACGTTGGGTCTGGAAACACCATATATTTT. Encoded protein: CASNRDVGSGNTIYF. The rearrangement links TRBV28 to TRBJ1-3, with D tentatively TRBD1 (6 bases). The V end lost 9 bases, the J end lost 1 base, and 16 bases lay between the germline ends. CDR1 is MDHEN, CDR2 SYDVKM, per germline. This CDR3 is 15 amino acids long.

The rearrangement uses TRBV7-2 and TRBJ2-7; 13 bases line up with TRBD2. The J segment lost 1 base and the V segment lost 0 bases, leaving 3 bases of the junction unmatched. The CDR3 consists of 17 residues. Germline values: CDR1 SGHTA, CDR2 FQGNSA. CDR3 DNA sequence: TGTGCCAGCAGCTTAGCGGGGACTAGCGGGGTGTCCTACGAGCAGTACTTC. Its protein is CASSLAGTSGVSYEQYF. The full variable domain, in which reference TRBV7-2 and TRBJ2-7 provide the parts outside the CDR3, is GAGVSQSPSNKVTEKGKDVELRCDPISGHTALYWYRQSLGQGLEFLIYFQGNSAPDKSGLPSDRFSAERTGGSVSTLTIQRTQQEDSAVYLCASSLAGTSGVSYEQYFGPGTRLTVT.

The gene calls are TRBV2 and TRBJ2-2; 9 positions match TRBD2. Germline lookup yields CDR1 SNHLY and CDR2 FYNNEI. Losses at the gene ends were 8 bases for V and 8 bases for J; bases not matched to a gene: 6. The CDR3 has 13 amino acids. This chain's CDR3 is CASGGGVRGELFF. The CDR3 DNA follows: TGTGCCAGCGGCGGGGGGGTCAGGGGGGAGCTGTTTTTT.

The chain couples TRBV2 to TRBJ1-6, with 7 bases identical to TRBD1. The germline gives CDR1 SNHLY, CDR2 FYNNEI. This CDR3 is built from 14 residues. The J segment lost 9 bases and the V segment lost 7 bases, leaving 9 bases of the junction unmatched. CDR3 in DNA: TGTGCCAGCAAGGTAACAGGGGCGAGTTCACCCCTCCACTTT. This codes for CASKVTGASSPLHF.

This clone was observed a single time. This chain links TRBV5-4 with TRBJ2-1; D is unresolved. The CDR3 runs 13 residues. Germline lookup yields CDR1 SGHNT and CDR2 YYREEE (reference sequence). Trimming shortened V by 2 bases and J by 8 bases, and 11 bases separated the two germline ends. CDR3 region: CASSFVGFDEQFF. CDR3 sequence (DNA): TGTGCCAGCAGCTTCGTGGGCTTCGATGAGCAGTTCTTC.

This chain connects TRBV7-3 to TRBJ2-3, with 9 bases matching TRBD1. V shed 4 bases and J 8 bases; nucleotides not matched to a gene: 7. The CDR3 length is 14 residues. Germline CDR1 and CDR2: SGHTA and FQGTGA. CDR3 DNA: TGTGCCAGCAGCTATTCCGGGACAGGGAGTACGCAGTATTTT. Amino acids: CASSYSGTGSTQYF.

V gene TRBV6-4 combines with J gene TRBJ1-1; D uncertain. CDR1 and CDR2 from the germline V gene are MRHNA and SNTAGT. CDR3 size: 13 residues. Trimming shortened V by 5 bases and J by 0 bases, and 7 bases separated the two germline ends. Here the CDR3 reads CASSPKLNTEAFF. The CDR3 nucleotides read TGTGCCAGCAGTCCTAAACTGAACACTGAAGCTTTCTTT.

The CDR3 sequence: CAIRETANTEAFF. Written as DNA, the CDR3 is TGTGCCATCAGGGAGACAGCGAACACTGAAGCTTTCTTT. The rearrangement links TRBV10-3 to TRBJ1-1, with TRBD1 as a possible D gene (5 bases). This CDR3 comprises 13 residues. Germline V CDR1 and CDR2: ENHRY, SYGVKD. Trimming stripped 6 bases from V and 1 base from J, with 9 bases between.

This clone appeared a few times. The V gene is TRBV6-4, the J gene TRBJ1-5; no clear D. CDR1 MRHNA and CDR2 SNTAGT come from the germline V gene. V was cut by 0 bases and J by 6 bases, with 9 bases left in between. This CDR3 has 14 amino acids. DNA of the CDR3: TGTGCCAGCAGTGACTCGCATGGCCGTCAGCCCCAGCATTTT. It translates to CASSDSHGRQPQHF.

V gene TRBV11-2 combines with J gene TRBJ1-1, with D maybe TRBD1 (5 bases). V lost 5 bases and J 5 bases, leaving 15 bases between the germline ends. Germline assignment: CDR1 SGHAT and CDR2 FQNNGV. The CDR3 is 14 amino acids. DNA for the CDR3: TGTGCCAGCAGCGCCACTGGGGGGGGAACTGAAGCTTTCTTT. Protein product: CASSATGGGTEAFF. Looking up the rest from reference TRBV11-2 and TRBJ1-1 gives the full variable domain: EAGVAQSPRYKIIEKRQSVAFWCNPISGHATLYWYQQILGQGPKLLIQFQNNGVVDDSQLPKDRFSAERLKGVDSTLKIQPAKLEDSAVYLCASSATGGGTEAFFGQGTRLTVV.

This clone appeared a few times. This chain links TRBV4-2 with TRBJ2-3, with 10 bases aligning to TRBD2. J lost 2 bases, V lost 1 base, and 6 bases had no gene match. The CDR3 contains 17 residues. Germline CDR1 reads LGHNA; CDR2 reads YNFKEQ. CDR3 protein: CASSQVIGLADTDTQYF. The CDR3 DNA reads TGTGCCAGCAGCCAAGTTATAGGACTAGCGGACACAGATACGCAGTATTTT.

This clone occurred once. The rearrangement links TRBV19 to TRBJ1-1, with D unclear. Germline CDR1 reads LNHDA; CDR2 reads SQIVND (reference sequence). This CDR3 comprises 13 residues. The V gene lost 9 bases and the J gene lost 1 base, with 12 bases spanning the gap. The CDR3 coding sequence is TGTGCCAGCGATTTCGGTGGGAACACTGAAGCTTTCTTT. This sequence encodes CASDFGGNTEAFF.

This chain connects TRBV2 to TRBJ2-3; 9 bases map to TRBD2. J gave up 7 bases and V 1 base, and 6 bases lay outside the gene matches. Germline loops: CDR1 SNHLY, CDR2 FYNNEI. The CDR3 spans 15 residues. The CDR3 bases are TGTGCCAGCAGTGAAGAGCGGGGGGTCTCTCATACGCAGTATTTT. Residues: CASSEERGVSHTQYF.

This chain links TRBV19 with TRBJ2-7, with 8 bases that match TRBD2. CDR1 LNHDA and CDR2 SQIVND come from the germline V gene (reference sequence). The CDR3 has 14 residues. J gave up 6 bases and V 3 bases, and 7 bases lay outside the gene matches. The CDR3 here is CASSIGSGSGEQYF. The CDR3 DNA reads TGTGCCAGTAGTATTGGAAGCGGGAGTGGCGAGCAGTACTTC.